Listed below are T cell receptor beta chains from one sample, sequenced in a study of shared T cell receptors in the human thymus. Sequencing was performed with immunoSEQ multiplex PCR; in TCRdb, only in-frame clones are kept and a portion is missing. The sample consists of some 400,000 clones, just under 95% of them appearing once. Sequencing was done on a sample of thymocytes. These receptors all come from a human donor. Each CDR3 is given with its conserved first and last residue. Each record gives: J gene, V gene, D gene, clone size, CDR3 DNA, CDR3 protein. The D gene is left open where the match is weak. Clone sizes are given selectively: once, few, many, or a class where the clone is expanded.

j_call: TRBJ2-7; v_call: TRBV28; d_call: .; clone_size: .; cdr3_nt: TGTGCCAGCAGTTTATCCCGAAAGTACGAGCAGTACTTC; cdr3_aa: CASSLSRKYEQYF
j_call: TRBJ2-1; v_call: TRBV27; d_call: TRBD2; clone_size: .; cdr3_nt: TGTGCCAGCAGACTAGCGGGAGATCCCAATGAGCAGTTCTTC; cdr3_aa: CASRLAGDPNEQFF
j_call: TRBJ2-3; v_call: TRBV27; d_call: TRBD2; clone_size: .; cdr3_nt: TGTGCCAGCAGTTTGGGGACTAGCGGGGAGACAGATACGCAGTATTTT; cdr3_aa: CASSLGTSGETDTQYF
j_call: TRBJ1-2; v_call: TRBV28; d_call: .; clone_size: once; cdr3_nt: TGTGCCAGCAGTGGGGAAACCCCATTTGTTGATGGCTACACCTTC; cdr3_aa: CASSGETPFVDGYTF
j_call: TRBJ2-3; v_call: TRBV18; d_call: TRBD1; clone_size: .; cdr3_nt: TGTGCCAGCTCACCCCGGGACAGGGGGCGGAAGGATACGCAGTATTTT; cdr3_aa: CASSPRDRGRKDTQYF
j_call: TRBJ1-2; v_call: TRBV29-1; d_call: .; clone_size: .; cdr3_nt: TGCAGCGTTTTAGGACACCAAGCATCGAACTATGGCTACACCTTC; cdr3_aa: CSVLGHQASNYGYTF
j_call: TRBJ2-1; v_call: TRBV4-3; d_call: TRBD2; clone_size: .; cdr3_nt: TGCGCCAGCAGCCAAGATCGGTCTAGCGGGACCTACAATGAGCAGTTCTTC; cdr3_aa: CASSQDRSSGTYNEQFF
j_call: TRBJ2-5; v_call: TRBV5-1; d_call: .; clone_size: .; cdr3_nt: TGCGCCAGCAGCTCTGGTTCAGGGGCGTCTGGAGAGACCCAGTACTTC; cdr3_aa: CASSSGSGASGETQYF
j_call: TRBJ1-3; v_call: TRBV5-4; d_call: .; clone_size: .; cdr3_nt: TGTGCCAGCAGCTTGGAGTCAGGGTTAGGAAACACCATATATTTT; cdr3_aa: CASSLESGLGNTIYF
j_call: TRBJ1-2; v_call: TRBV4-3; d_call: TRBD1; clone_size: .; cdr3_nt: TGCGCCAGCAGCCAAAGGGACAGGATCTATGGCTACACCTTC; cdr3_aa: CASSQRDRIYGYTF
j_call: TRBJ1-1; v_call: TRBV27; d_call: TRBD1; clone_size: once; cdr3_nt: TGTGCCAGCAGTCTGACAGGGGTCACTGAAGCTTTCTTT; cdr3_aa: CASSLTGVTEAFF
j_call: TRBJ1-1; v_call: TRBV10-2; d_call: .; clone_size: .; cdr3_nt: TGCGCCAGCGTGGGGGCGGAAATGAACACTGAAGCTTTCTTT; cdr3_aa: CASVGAEMNTEAFF
j_call: TRBJ2-7; v_call: TRBV2; d_call: TRBD2; clone_size: .; cdr3_nt: TGTGCCAGTACCTGGACTAGCGGTTACGAGCAGTACTTC; cdr3_aa: CASTWTSGYEQYF
j_call: TRBJ2-7; v_call: TRBV11-1; d_call: .; clone_size: .; cdr3_nt: TGTGCCAGCAGCCTAAACTACGAGCAGTACTTC; cdr3_aa: CASSLNYEQYF
j_call: TRBJ1-2; v_call: TRBV6-6; d_call: TRBD1; clone_size: few; cdr3_nt: TGTGCCAGCAGTTACCCCGGGACAGGGGGCGATGGCTACACCTTC; cdr3_aa: CASSYPGTGGDGYTF
j_call: TRBJ2-5; v_call: TRBV7-6; d_call: TRBD1; clone_size: .; cdr3_nt: TGTGCCAGCAGCTTAGTAGGGGGCGGCGAGACCCAGTACTTC; cdr3_aa: CASSLVGGGETQYF
j_call: TRBJ2-7; v_call: TRBV7-2; d_call: .; clone_size: .; cdr3_nt: TGTGCCAGCAGCTTAAGGGGGATTCCGGATTTGGGCGAGCAGTACTTC; cdr3_aa: CASSLRGIPDLGEQYF
j_call: TRBJ2-5; v_call: TRBV27; d_call: TRBD2; clone_size: .; cdr3_nt: TGTGCCAGCAGTCGCAGAGCGGGAGGGGTAGGAGAGACCCAGTACTTC; cdr3_aa: CASSRRAGGVGETQYF
j_call: TRBJ2-5; v_call: TRBV28; d_call: TRBD1; clone_size: .; cdr3_nt: TGTGCCAGCAGTTTCTTGTCGACAGGGGCCCGCTCGTACCAAGAGACCCAGTACTTC; cdr3_aa: CASSFLSTGARSYQETQYF
j_call: TRBJ2-2; v_call: TRBV9; d_call: .; clone_size: .; cdr3_nt: TGTGCCAGCAGCGTAGTAGCCGAAAACCCGAACACCGGGGAGCTGTTTTTT; cdr3_aa: CASSVVAENPNTGELFF
j_call: TRBJ1-2; v_call: TRBV6-5; d_call: .; clone_size: .; cdr3_nt: TGTGCCAGCAGTCCCAACAGGGCGCAAGACTATGGCTACACCTTC; cdr3_aa: CASSPNRAQDYGYTF
j_call: TRBJ2-5; v_call: TRBV4-1; d_call: .; clone_size: .; cdr3_nt: TGCGCCAGCAGCCAAGTATCGGGGCGCAACCAAGAGACCCAGTACTTC; cdr3_aa: CASSQVSGRNQETQYF
j_call: TRBJ2-7; v_call: TRBV10-3; d_call: TRBD2; clone_size: .; cdr3_nt: TGTGCCATCAGACCCCGGGACTACCACGAGCAGTACTTC; cdr3_aa: CAIRPRDYHEQYF
j_call: TRBJ2-3; v_call: TRBV25-1; d_call: TRBD2; clone_size: .; cdr3_nt: TGTGCCGGCGGGGGACGGGAGGCAGATACGCAGTATTTT; cdr3_aa: CAGGGREADTQYF
j_call: TRBJ1-4; v_call: TRBV28; d_call: .; clone_size: .; cdr3_nt: TGTGCCAGCAGTTTATTAAGGATTGCAACTAATGAAAAACTGTTTTTT; cdr3_aa: CASSLLRIATNEKLFF
j_call: TRBJ2-2; v_call: TRBV27; d_call: TRBD1; clone_size: .; cdr3_nt: TGTGCCAGCAGTTTCAGGGGGCCGGCCACCGGGGAGCTGTTTTTT; cdr3_aa: CASSFRGPATGELFF
j_call: TRBJ2-1; v_call: TRBV9; d_call: .; clone_size: .; cdr3_nt: TGTGCCAGCAGCGAAACTAGCAGAAATTTCAATGAGCAGTTCTTC; cdr3_aa: CASSETSRNFNEQFF
j_call: TRBJ2-7; v_call: TRBV7-9; d_call: .; clone_size: .; cdr3_nt: TGTGCCAGCAGCCCATGGGACCAGATCCCGTACGAGCAGTACTTC; cdr3_aa: CASSPWDQIPYEQYF
j_call: TRBJ2-3; v_call: TRBV9; d_call: .; clone_size: .; cdr3_nt: TGTGCCAGCAGCGGAGACACAGATACGCAGTATTTT; cdr3_aa: CASSGDTDTQYF
j_call: TRBJ1-2; v_call: TRBV5-1; d_call: .; clone_size: .; cdr3_nt: TGCGCCAGCAGCTTGTCGGACAGACCTAACTATGGCTACACCTTC; cdr3_aa: CASSLSDRPNYGYTF
j_call: TRBJ1-3; v_call: TRBV27; d_call: TRBD1; clone_size: once; cdr3_nt: TGTGCCAGCAGTTTAGGTTTCGGACAGGGTGTAAACACCATATATTTT; cdr3_aa: CASSLGFGQGVNTIYF
j_call: TRBJ2-5; v_call: TRBV27; d_call: .; clone_size: .; cdr3_nt: TGTGCCAGCAGTTTTGGTTTGCCGCCGGGGGGCCGAGAGACCCAGTACTTC; cdr3_aa: CASSFGLPPGGRETQYF
j_call: TRBJ2-1; v_call: TRBV15; d_call: .; clone_size: .; cdr3_nt: TGTGCCACCAGCATCCAGGACGGGTACAATGAGCAGTTCTTC; cdr3_aa: CATSIQDGYNEQFF